These T cell receptor beta chains were read from a single sample in a study of control samples from healthy donors and cancer patients. Assay: immunoSEQ multiplex PCR; the TCRdb copy retains only in-frame clones and omits some. The table includes approximately 150,000 clones, around 94% detected once. The material sequenced was blood. All receptors come from a man aged 40-49 years in good health. CDR3s include the opening cysteine and the closing phenylalanine or tryptophan. The D gene is left open where the match is weak. The listing skips clone size in some rows; elsewhere it reads once, few, many or a size class.

D gene	J gene	clone size	V gene	CDR3 DNA	CDR3 protein
TRBD1	TRBJ2-1	-	TRBV11-2	TGTGCCAGCAGCTTACAGTTGGGACAGGGGGCCGATGAGCAGTTCTTC	CASSLQLGQGADEQFF
TRBD2	TRBJ2-1	-	TRBV24-1	TGTGCCACCAGTGATGCGAGCGGGGGGGTTAATGAGCAGTTCTTC	CATSDASGGVNEQFF
-	TRBJ2-5	-	TRBV6-5	TGTGCCAGCAGTTACCAGACAAAAGAGACCCAGTACTTC	CASSYQTKETQYF
TRBD1	TRBJ2-1	once	TRBV5-1	TGCGCCAGCAGCTCCGGACAGGTCTCCTACAATGAGCAGTTCTTC	CASSSGQVSYNEQFF
-	TRBJ1-2	-	TRBV15	TGTGCCACCAGCAGAGCCCGGGGAACTTCGACTGGGGGCTACACCTTC	CATSRARGTSTGGYTF
-	TRBJ1-1	-	TRBV5-6	TGTGCCAGCAGCTTCAGGTCGGAGCGGACTGAAGCTTTCTTT	CASSFRSERTEAFF
TRBD1	TRBJ2-2	-	TRBV18	TGTGCCAGCTCCCCAGGGGGCAGGAACACCGGGGAGCTGTTTTTT	CASSPGGRNTGELFF
TRBD2	TRBJ2-1	-	TRBV5-6	TGTGCCAGCAGCGGACCACTAGCGGGAGCCTACAATGAGCAGTTCTTC	CASSGPLAGAYNEQFF
-	TRBJ2-7	-	TRBV5-1	TGCGCCAGCAGCTTCACGACGAGTTCCTACGAGCAGTACTTC	CASSFTTSSYEQYF
-	TRBJ1-5	-	TRBV18	TGTGCCAGCTCACCACCCGGCAGTAGCAATCAGCCCCAGCATTTT	CASSPPGSSNQPQHF
-	TRBJ2-2	once	TRBV9	TGTGCCAGCAGCGTAGAAGGGTGGGCGGACACCGGGGAGCTGTTTTTT	CASSVEGWADTGELFF
TRBD2	TRBJ2-1	-	TRBV10-2	TGCGCCAGCACGAGCGGGAGAATTTACAATGAGCAGTTCTTC	CASTSGRIYNEQFF
-	TRBJ2-1	-	TRBV7-9	TGTGCCAGCAGCAATCCATTTGAGCAGTTCTTC	CASSNPFEQFF
-	TRBJ2-4	once	TRBV4-1	TGCGCCAGCAGCCAATTCTCCGTAGCTCAAGCCAAAAACATTCAGTACTTC	CASSQFSVAQAKNIQYF
TRBD1	TRBJ2-1	-	TRBV27	TGTGCCAGCAGTCCGTGGACAGGGGCGAACAATGAGCAGTTCTTC	CASSPWTGANNEQFF
-	TRBJ2-7	once	TRBV27	TGTGCCAGCAGTTCAGGGGGACTCTCCTACGAGCAGTACTTC	CASSSGGLSYEQYF
-	TRBJ1-3	-	TRBV6-1	TGTGCCAGCAGTGAAGCCGGCAGCGACTCTGGAAACACCATATATTTT	CASSEAGSDSGNTIYF
-	TRBJ1-1	once	TRBV3-1/TRBV3-2	TGTGCCAGCAGGCGAGGGGAAGGGGGGGACGCTTTCTTT	CASRRGEGGDAFF
-	TRBJ1-2	-	TRBV4-1	TGCGCCAGCAGCCAAGGGTCAGGTAGGGCGAACTATGGCTACACCTTC	CASSQGSGRANYGYTF
-	TRBJ2-7	-	TRBV12-3/TRBV12-4	TGTGCCAGCGCGGAGGAGTCCTACGAGCAGTACTTC	CASAEESYEQYF
TRBD1	TRBJ2-7	few	TRBV6-6	TGTGCCAGCAGTTACGGACAGGGGATATCCTACGAGCAGTACTTC	CASSYGQGISYEQYF
-	TRBJ2-4	-	TRBV19	TGTGCCAGTAGTATTCAGTACCGGGGGTCAGGGAACATTCAGTACTTC	CASSIQYRGSGNIQYF
-	TRBJ1-5	-	TRBV28	TGTGCCAGCACCGCCCCGGGCCCCTATCAGCCCCAGCATTTT	CASTAPGPYQPQHF
-	TRBJ1-5	-	TRBV18	TGTGCCAGCTCACCGTTCAAGTCCGGCAATCAGCCCCAGCATTTT	CASSPFKSGNQPQHF
-	TRBJ1-2	-	TRBV2	TGTGCCAGCAGCCTCACCAGGGGCGACGACCCCCATGGCTACACCTTC	CASSLTRGDDPHGYTF
TRBD1	TRBJ2-6	-	TRBV4-3	TGCGCCAGCAGCCAAGGGACAGGCTCTGGGGCCAACGTCCTGACTTTC	CASSQGTGSGANVLTF
-	TRBJ2-2	once	TRBV19	TGTGCCAGTAGGAGGGGCAGGGGCGATCCCACCGGGGAGCTGTTTTTT	CASRRGRGDPTGELFF
-	TRBJ1-4	-	TRBV11-2	TGTGCCAGCAGCTCAGCGTTCGGGTACGGTGTTCTGTTTTTT	CASSSAFGYGVLFF
-	TRBJ2-5	-	TRBV13	TGTGCCAGCAGCTTATTGGCAGAAGAGACCCAGTACTTC	CASSLLAEETQYF
-	TRBJ1-4	-	TRBV7-9	TGTGCCAGCAGCTTTCCCCTTTCGGGAGATGAAAAACTGTTTTTT	CASSFPLSGDEKLFF
-	TRBJ2-5	-	TRBV5-4	TGTGCCAGCAGCCCTCGGGGGGAGACCCAGTACTTC	CASSPRGETQYF
-	TRBJ1-1	-	TRBV10-3	TGTGCCATCAGTGAGAGGGCGTTAGGGGCGACTTTCTTT	CAISERALGATFF
-	TRBJ2-1	-	TRBV9	TGTGCCAGCAGTGTGACGGTTAGCTCCTACAATGAGCAGTTCTTC	CASSVTVSSYNEQFF
-	TRBJ2-1	-	TRBV27	TGTGCCAGCAGTTTACTAGGGATTTGGAATGAGCAGTTCTTC	CASSLLGIWNEQFF
-	TRBJ1-2	-	TRBV24-1	TGTGCCACCAGTCAAACCTCAGCCAATGGCTACACCTTC	CATSQTSANGYTF
-	TRBJ1-1	-	TRBV9	TGTGCCAGCAGCCCATCCCACCGGGCCCCACACTTGGCATTT	CASSPSHRAPHLAF
-	TRBJ1-1	-	TRBV11-2	TGTGCCAGCACTCTCCTGCCAACAGGTGGGGCCGAAGCTTTCTTT	CASTLLPTGGAEAFF
-	TRBJ1-5	-	TRBV3-1/TRBV3-2	TGTGCCAGCAGCCAACACTATACCCGAGTGAATCAGCCCCAGCATTTT	CASSQHYTRVNQPQHF
-	TRBJ1-3	-	TRBV7-9	TGTGCCAGCAGCTCCGGACAGCGAACGTCTGGAAACACCATATATTTT	CASSSGQRTSGNTIYF
-	TRBJ2-1	once	TRBV12-3/TRBV12-4	TGTGCCAGCGGAATCAACAATGAGCAGTTCTTC	CASGINNEQFF
TRBD1	TRBJ2-7	-	TRBV27	TGTGCCAGCAGTCATACCGGGACAGGGGGCTACGAGCAGTACTTC	CASSHTGTGGYEQYF
-	TRBJ1-1	-	TRBV29-1	TGCAGCGTCCCCCGGGGAAACACTGAAGCTTTCTTT	CSVPRGNTEAFF
-	TRBJ1-2	-	TRBV29-1	TGCAGCGTTTTTCTCTATGGCTACACCTTC	CSVFLYGYTF
-	TRBJ1-1	-	TRBV2	TGTGCCAGCAGCCCCCGGGAGGGCACTGAAGCTTTCTTT	CASSPREGTEAFF
TRBD1	TRBJ1-6	-	TRBV9	TGTGCCAGCAGCGTTACTCCAACAGGGGGCGGTTCACCCCTCCACTTT	CASSVTPTGGGSPLHF
-	TRBJ1-2	-	TRBV28	TGTGCCAGCAGTTTTCAGGGCCATGGCTACACCTTC	CASSFQGHGYTF
-	TRBJ2-7	once	TRBV21-1	TGTGCCAGCAGCAAAGCCAGGGAGCAGTACTTC	CASSKAREQYF
-	TRBJ1-6	-	TRBV10-3	TGTGCCATCAGTGGAGGGGGGGGGAATTCACCCCTCCACTTT	CAISGGGGNSPLHF
TRBD1	TRBJ1-1	-	TRBV9	TGTGCCAGCAGCGCGGACAGGGTGAACACTGAAGCTTTCTTT	CASSADRVNTEAFF
-	TRBJ2-5	-	TRBV7-9	TGTGCCAGCACTAAAATGCCAGGGAACCAAGAGACCCAGTACTTC	CASTKMPGNQETQYF
-	TRBJ1-1	-	TRBV10-1	TGCGCCAGTCAACGGACGGTGAACACTGAAGCTTTCTTT	CASQRTVNTEAFF
-	TRBJ1-1	-	TRBV3-1/TRBV3-2	TGTGCCAGCAGCCTTCAGACGGTGAACACTGAAGCTTTCTTT	CASSLQTVNTEAFF
-	TRBJ2-1	-	TRBV7-2	TGTGCCAGCAGCTTCGACTCCTCCTACAATGAGCAGTTCTTC	CASSFDSSYNEQFF
TRBD2	TRBJ2-4	-	TRBV7-9	TGTGCCAGCAGCTTAGGGACTAGCGGAAAAAACATTCAGTACTTC	CASSLGTSGKNIQYF
TRBD1	TRBJ1-5	once	TRBV7-9	TGTGCCAGCAGTCCGGACAGGAACAATCAGCCCCAGCATTTT	CASSPDRNNQPQHF
-	TRBJ1-5	few	TRBV7-2	TGTGCCAGCAGCTTGGTTGGGACGAGCAATCAGCCCCAGCATTTT	CASSLVGTSNQPQHF
TRBD2	TRBJ2-5	-	TRBV3-1/TRBV3-2	TGTGCCAGCAGACTATTAGCGGGGGGTGATTGGGAGACCCAGTACTTC	CASRLLAGGDWETQYF